The present T cell receptor beta chain was sequenced within a study of Ad26.COV2.S vaccination and SARS-CoV-2 variants. Overall study: Intramuscularly, Ad26.COV2.S was given either once or twice, 56 days apart.

The CDR3 is 16 amino acids. The germline gives CDR1 MDHEN, CDR2 SYDVKM. V dropped 4 bases and J dropped 2 bases, with 17 bases sitting between them. Described treatment: 19 received Ad26.COV2.S at low or high dose, single or two shots; roughly 5 received placebo; per-sample allocation not given. Sampling was done on day 63 after the first vaccine or placebo injection. Produced via immunoSEQ multiplex PCR; TCRdb's table is partial and in-frame only. The sample lists some 420,000 clones, approximately 88% occurring once. The chain is built from TRBV28 and TRBJ2-5; D may be TRBD1 (6 bases). Source: peripheral blood, taken in a trial of Ad26.COV2.S vaccine versus placebo. This TCR derives from a person aged 18-60 years who received the Ad26.COV2.S COVID-19 vaccine or a placebo. CDR3 protein: CASSSNFDRSQETQYF. CDR3 sequence (DNA): TGTGCCAGCAGTTCCAATTTCGACAGGTCTCAAGAGACCCAGTACTTC.